Sequencing of this T cell receptor beta chain was carried out in a study of molecular identifiers for immune sequencing clone quantification. Whole-study context: For replicates, RNA isolated from around 20,000 or 99,000 naive CD8 cells was divided into five portions, of which four were sequenced.

This clonotype was detected only a few times. Naive CD8 sequencing libraries were generated from approximately 20,000 to 1,000,000 sorted cells, with 10%, 30% or 50% RNA as input. CD8+CD4-CCR7+CD45RA+ cells were sorted as naive CD8 T cells. From germline, CDR1 is MDHEN and CDR2 SYDVKM. V trimming: 8 bases; J trimming: 2 bases; junction bases outside the gene matches: 13. CDR3 length equals 16 residues. Both previously described methods and listed TCR primers were employed to make bulk TCR libraries. Using its own MiXCR run on the PCR reads, TCRdb lists one record per CDR3 protein. The sample contains a few hundred thousand distinct CDR3 sequences, less than 30% of which appear only once.

This receptor was taken from a human donor in good health. Some libraries in this study had Jurkat cell RNA spiked in. The source material was naive CD8+ T cells from blood, with Jurkat cell RNA spiked in. Regarding subset: FACS-sorted CD8+CD4-CCR7+CD45RA+ naive T cells. This chain links TRBV28 with TRBJ1-2; 8 bases agree with TRBD1. The CDR3 nucleotides are TGTGCCAGCGGTCCGGGGACAGGCTATTACAACTATGGCTACACCTTC. Translation: CASGPGTGYYNYGYTF.